Shown below are 23 T cell receptor beta chains from a single sample sequenced in a study of cytomegalovirus exposure and HLA in healthy donors (dated by TCRdb to about 2017). To prepare the library, the immunoSEQ multiplex PCR assay was applied. For the multiplex PCR, a mixture combining 60 forward primers for TCR Vbeta segments and 13 reverse primers for TCR Jbeta segments was used. TCRdb mirrors the immuneACCESS table, restricted to in-frame sequences. Some clones are absent from its copies; in checked studies, under half trace to an unresolved V gene, and the reason for the others is unknown. The sample data list some 38,000 clones, and 53% of these were observed just once. The ten largest account for 6.2% of the sample. Sequencing was carried out using PBMCs. Receptor source: a middle-aged woman in good health and CMV-seropositive.

The V call is TRBV30, the J call TRBJ1-4; D is possibly TRBD1 (6 bases). The germline V gene has CDR1 GTSNPN and CDR2 SVGIG (reference sequence). The CDR3 sequence is 14 residues long. Deletions cut 3 bases from V and 7 bases from J, with 15 bases between. CDR3 region: CAWSFLGGGEKLFF. CDR3 sequence (DNA): TGTGCCTGGAGCTTCCTAGGGGGGGGTGAAAAACTGTTTTTT.

This chain links TRBV5-1 with TRBJ1-2, with 10 nucleotides matching TRBD1. Trimming cost V 5 bases and J 8 bases; bases outside gene matches: 6. Per germline, CDR1 SGHRS and CDR2 YFSETQ. The CDR3 has 13 amino acids. This chain's CDR3 is CASSHDRGLGYTF. CDR3 nucleotide sequence: TGCGCCAGCAGTCATGACAGGGGGCTAGGCTACACCTTC.

Of note for this clone: Other nucleotide sequences in the sample specify the same CDR3. The V and J genes are TRBV5-4 and TRBJ2-7; 8 bases match TRBD1. Germline V gene data show CDR1 as SGHNT and CDR2 as YYREEE (reference sequence). The CDR3 spans 14 residues. Unmatched junction bases numbered 4, after V lost 2 bases and J lost 3 bases. This CDR3 reads CASSFGQGSYEQYF. CDR3 bases: TGTGCCAGCAGCTTCGGACAGGGAAGCTACGAGCAGTACTTC.

CDR3 amino acids: CAWRAPIRGEQYF. The CDR3 DNA reads as TGTGCCTGGAGGGCCCCAATAAGGGGCGAGCAGTACTTC. The chain has TRBV30 and TRBJ2-7, with TRBD1 as a possible D gene (5 bases). Germline CDR1 GTSNPN, CDR2 SVGIG (reference sequence). The CDR3 totals 13 residues. Trimming left V 3 bases short and J 6 bases short, with 15 bases between.

The gene calls are TRBV6-4 and TRBJ1-4; 7 bases are shared with TRBD1. The V and J ends lost 7 bases and 4 bases, in that order; junction bases with no gene match: 12. CDR1 and CDR2 from the germline V gene are MRHNA and SNTAGT. The CDR3 totals 16 residues. The DNA of the CDR3 is TGTGCCAGCAAAAGGGGGCCGGGACAAGTTAATGAAAAACTGTTTTTT. This translates into CASKRGPGQVNEKLFF.

This clone was counted only a few times. The V call is TRBV6-5, the J call TRBJ1-1, with 7 bases lining up with TRBD1. The V and J ends lost 6 bases and 0 bases, in that order; junction bases with no gene match: 4. This CDR3 has 14 residues. Germline V gene data show CDR1 as MNHEY and CDR2 as SVGAGI. CDR3 region: CASSHGQVNTEAFF. The CDR3 DNA reads as TGTGCCAGCAGCCACGGACAGGTGAACACTGAAGCTTTCTTT.

The rearrangement links TRBV9 to TRBJ1-1, with D uncertain. The V gene's germline CDR1 is SGDLS and CDR2 YYNGEE. The CDR3 loop spans 14 amino acids. Trimming stripped 3 bases from V and 0 bases from J, with 9 bases between. CDR3: CASSGTAMNTEAFF. The CDR3, as DNA: TGTGCCAGCAGCGGTACAGCTATGAACACTGAAGCTTTCTTT.

The CDR3 is CASSPGQGRSPLHF. The CDR3 nucleotides read TGTGCCAGCAGCCCCGGACAGGGTCGGTCACCCCTCCACTTT. V is TRBV9 and J is TRBJ1-6; 8 bases map to TRBD1. Germline V gene sequence: CDR1 SGDLS, CDR2 YYNGEE. The ends lost 4 bases at V and 10 bases at J; junction bases unmatched: 7. This CDR3 spans 14 amino acids.

This clone was recorded a few times. The chain recombines TRBV6-1 with TRBJ1-4; D might be TRBD1 (5 bases). Between the trimmed V and J ends, which lost 1 base and 7 bases, there was a span of 13 bases. The CDR3 is 15 residues long. CDR1 and CDR2 (germline): MNHNS, SASEGT. This chain's CDR3 is CASSEGALGGEKLFF. The CDR3 DNA follows: TGTGCCAGCAGTGAAGGTGCCCTGGGGGGTGAAAAACTGTTTTTT.

This clone has more than one count but fewer than ten. The J gene is TRBJ2-2, the V gene TRBV2; 8 bases fit TRBD1. This CDR3 is 13 amino acids long. With 7 bases clipped from V and 4 bases from J, the junction kept 2 bases outside the gene matches. Looked up from germline, CDR1 is SNHLY and CDR2 is FYNNEI. CDR3 amino acids: CASNRGTTGELFF. The CDR3 coding sequence is TGTGCCAGCAACAGGGGGACCACCGGGGAGCTGTTTTTT.

This chain links TRBV4-1 with TRBJ1-2, with a possible D match to TRBD1 (6 bases). Germline assignment: CDR1 MGHRA and CDR2 YSYEKL. V was clipped by 0 bases and J by 6 bases, with 20 bases between them. The CDR3 length is 17 residues. In nucleotides, the CDR3 is TGCGCCAGCAGCCAAGATGTCGCAGGGGCAGGGCGGGATGGCTACACCTTC. This codes for CASSQDVAGAGRDGYTF.

As regards this clone: The DNA is left out, because the CDR3 cannot be placed on it with certainty; the CDR3 is given as TCRdb lists it. The V gene is TRBV1, the J gene TRBJ1-1; TRBD1 is taken as the D call from the table, unchecked against the DNA. TRBV1 constitutes a pseudogene. With termini counted, the CDR3 has 16 amino acids. The CDR3 sequence: CTSSQDFGQGASEAFF.

This clone was seen a handful of times. The V call is TRBV5-4, the J call TRBJ2-6; D is perhaps TRBD2 (5 bases). V dropped 6 bases and J dropped 3 bases, with 10 bases sitting between them. This CDR3 is 14 amino acids long. Germline V gene data show CDR1 as SGHNT and CDR2 as YYREEE (reference sequence). Written as DNA, the CDR3 is TGTGCCAGCAACGTGGCGGGTGGGGCCAACGTCCTGACTTTC. Its translation: CASNVAGGANVLTF.

DNA of the CDR3: TGTGCCAGCAGTCCTATCGGTGGGGGGTCGGGTGGCTACACCTTC. It translates to CASSPIGGGSGGYTF. The rearrangement joins TRBV6-1 to TRBJ1-2; possibly TRBD1 for D (5 bases). The ends were cut back, 5 bases at V and 7 bases at J, with 20 bases in the middle. The CDR3 loop spans 15 amino acids. The germline V gene has CDR1 MNHNS and CDR2 SASEGT.

In its sample, this clone was seen a few times. This chain links TRBV6-1 with TRBJ1-6; D is possibly TRBD1 (6 bases). The CDR3 runs 15 residues. The germline gives CDR1 MNHNS, CDR2 SASEGT. The V end lost 6 bases, the J end lost 4 bases, and 13 bases lay between the germline ends. DNA of the CDR3: TGTGCCAGCAGCGAGGAAGACAGGTATAATTCACCCCTCCACTTT. Protein: CASSEEDRYNSPLHF.

This clone occurred a few times. This sequence joins TRBV2 and TRBJ2-4; 14 bases align to TRBD2. The CDR3 has 15 residues. Germline V CDR1 and CDR2: SNHLY, FYNNEI. V lost 6 bases and J lost 7; bases outside the gene matches: 5. CDR3 nucleotides: TGTGCCAGCAGGGAGACTAGCGGGGGGGCGAACATTCAGTACTTC. Protein sequence: CASRETSGGANIQYF.

The chain is built from TRBV7-9 and TRBJ2-6; weak D call: TRBD1 (5 bases). The length of the CDR3 is 12 residues. CDR1 SEHNR and CDR2 FQNEAQ come from the germline V gene (reference sequence). V lost 2 bases and J 12 bases, leaving 8 bases between the germline ends. The CDR3 DNA is TGTGCCAGCAGCTTAAGACAGTCCGTCCTGACTTTC. As protein: CASSLRQSVLTF.

The chain has TRBV19 and TRBJ2-7; the D gene is possibly TRBD2 (6 bases). Trimming shortened V by 7 bases and J by 0 bases, and 16 bases separated the two germline ends. This CDR3 spans 15 amino acids. The germline V gene has CDR1 LNHDA and CDR2 SQIVND (reference sequence). CDR3 DNA: TGTGCCAGTACCACGGGCGCGGGGATCTCCTACGAGCAGTACTTC. It translates to CASTTGAGISYEQYF.

This clone appeared once. The V gene is TRBV27, the J gene TRBJ1-5; the D is unclear. Germline CDR1 reads MNHEY; CDR2 reads SMNVEV (reference sequence). V was shortened by 2 bases and J by 3 bases, with 5 bases between the two germline ends. The CDR3 has 13 amino acids. CDR3 sequence: CASSLQVNQPQHF. In DNA form, the CDR3 reads TGTGCCAGCAGTTTACAGGTCAATCAGCCCCAGCATTTT.

In this sample, this clone turned up a few times. The chain combines TRBV29-1 with TRBJ1-1; TRBD1 matches at 10 bases. The trim removed 7 bases at V and 4 bases at J, leaving 6 bases unmatched. This CDR3 is 13 amino acids long. Germline V lookup: CDR1 SQVTM, CDR2 ANQGSEA. Here the CDR3 reads CSAGTGEGTEAFF. CDR3 nucleotides: TGCAGCGCCGGGACAGGGGAAGGCACTGAAGCTTTCTTT.

This clone was counted only a few times. Other nucleotide sequences in the sample specify the same CDR3. The rearrangement links TRBV7-3 to TRBJ1-6; tentative D call: TRBD1 (6 bases). V was trimmed by 4 bases and J by 4 bases, leaving 8 bases between them. Per the germline V gene, CDR1 is SGHTA and CDR2 is FQGTGA. CDR3 length equals 14 residues. The CDR3 DNA reads as TGTGCCAGCAGCTCCGGACAGTATAATTCACCCCTCCACTTT. Translating gives CASSSGQYNSPLHF.

This rearrangement joins TRBV30 to TRBJ2-5; TRBD1 aligns across 12 bases. The CDR3 runs to 15 residues. V shed 8 bases, J shed 5 bases, and the junction held 12 bases outside the gene matches. The germline V gene encodes CDR1 GTSNPN and CDR2 SVGIG (reference sequence). For the CDR3, the DNA is TGTGCCGAGGGGCCGGGACAGGGGGCAATGGAGACCCAGTACTTC. Amino acid sequence: CAEGPGQGAMETQYF.

CDR3 sequence: CASSLEAGGAKAYTF. The CDR3 DNA reads TGTGCCAGCAGCTTGGAAGCAGGGGGCGCGAAAGCCTACACCTTC. V and J are TRBV5-4 and TRBJ1-2; 8 nucleotides match TRBD1. This CDR3 has 15 amino acids. Germline CDR1 reads SGHNT; CDR2 reads YYREEE (reference sequence). The junction had 11 bases not matched to a gene; V was cut back by 0 bases and J by 10 bases.